This is a list of T cell receptor beta chains from one sample in a study of blood T cell repertoires in COVID-19. The data were produced by immunoSEQ multiplex PCR, yet TCRdb's version contains in-frame clones alone and is incomplete. This sample has some 80,000 clones, with around 88% found just once. Input material: peripheral blood. These receptors were obtained from a woman of 80 years or more with active or convalescent COVID-19. Each CDR3 is given with its conserved first and last residue. Fields, in order: D gene, J gene, clone size, V gene, CDR3 protein, CDR3 DNA. The D gene is left open where the match is weak. Some rows mark clone size as missing; the rest say once, few, many or name a class of expanded clone.

D: TRBD1
J: TRBJ1-1
size: NA
V: TRBV18
CDR3: CASSPRGQGTTEAFF
DNA: TGTGCCAGCTCACCAAGAGGACAGGGGACCACTGAAGCTTTCTTT

D: NA
J: TRBJ1-3
size: NA
V: TRBV7-9
CDR3: CASSFMGTGNTIYF
DNA: TGTGCCAGCAGCTTCATGGGGACAGGAAACACCATATATTTT

D: TRBD2
J: TRBJ2-7
size: NA
V: TRBV5-4
CDR3: CASSLSAGVAYEQYF
DNA: TGTGCCAGCAGCTTGTCGGCGGGGGTTGCATACGAGCAGTACTTC

D: NA
J: TRBJ1-1
size: NA
V: TRBV7-9
CDR3: CASSLGTRAEAFF
DNA: TGTGCCAGCAGCCTCGGGACAAGGGCTGAAGCTTTCTTT

D: NA
J: TRBJ2-3
size: NA
V: TRBV5-1
CDR3: CASSLVRGRDTQYF
DNA: TGCGCCAGCAGCTTGGTGCGGGGACGGGATACGCAGTATTTT

D: TRBD1
J: TRBJ2-5
size: NA
V: TRBV5-6
CDR3: CASSKTGGKETQYF
DNA: TGTGCCAGCAGCAAGACAGGGGGCAAGGAGACCCAGTACTTC

D: NA
J: TRBJ2-6
size: NA
V: TRBV6-1
CDR3: CASSEHSSGANVLTF
DNA: TGTGCCAGCAGTGAACACTCCTCTGGGGCCAACGTCCTGACTTTC

D: TRBD1
J: TRBJ1-6
size: NA
V: TRBV28
CDR3: CASSLTPGQLHNSPLHF
DNA: TGTGCCAGCAGTTTAACTCCGGGACAGCTACATAATTCACCCCTCCACTTT

D: NA
J: TRBJ2-2
size: NA
V: TRBV2
CDR3: CASSTRETASGGELFF
DNA: TGTGCCAGCAGTACCCGAGAGACAGCGTCTGGTGGGGAGCTGTTTTTT

D: TRBD1
J: TRBJ1-2
size: once
V: TRBV5-1
CDR3: CASSTGTAPYGYTF
DNA: TGCGCCAGCAGTACCGGGACAGCCCCTTATGGCTACACCTTC

D: TRBD2
J: TRBJ2-3
size: NA
V: TRBV11-2
CDR3: CASSPGLAWSTDTQYF
DNA: TGTGCCAGCAGCCCGGGACTAGCGTGGAGCACAGATACGCAGTATTTT

D: TRBD1
J: TRBJ1-2
size: NA
V: TRBV5-1
CDR3: CASSPWTGDYGYTF
DNA: TGCGCCAGCAGCCCCTGGACAGGGGACTATGGCTACACCTTC

D: NA
J: TRBJ2-5
size: NA
V: TRBV19
CDR3: CASRLGQQETQYF
DNA: TGTGCCAGTAGGCTGGGGCAGCAAGAGACCCAGTACTTC

D: TRBD1
J: TRBJ2-2
size: NA
V: TRBV7-9
CDR3: CASSSGQANTGELFF
DNA: TGTGCCAGCAGCTCAGGACAGGCGAACACCGGGGAGCTGTTTTTT

D: NA
J: TRBJ1-1
size: once
V: TRBV10-3
CDR3: CAIRTDSTEAFF
DNA: TGTGCCATCAGGACAGACTCTACTGAAGCTTTCTTT

D: TRBD2
J: TRBJ2-1
size: NA
V: TRBV5-1
CDR3: CASTPAGGMNNEQFF
DNA: TGCGCCAGCACCCCTGCCGGGGGGATGAACAATGAGCAGTTCTTC

D: NA
J: TRBJ2-2
size: NA
V: TRBV20-1
CDR3: CSASSGENTGELFF
DNA: TGCAGTGCTAGTAGCGGAGAGAACACCGGGGAGCTGTTTTTT

D: NA
J: TRBJ2-1
size: NA
V: TRBV7-2
CDR3: CASSPPGLHNEQFF
DNA: TGTGCCAGCAGCCCTCCGGGACTGCACAATGAGCAGTTCTTC

D: NA
J: TRBJ1-6
size: NA
V: TRBV7-2
CDR3: CASSLASGGSPLHF
DNA: TGTGCCAGCAGCTTAGCTTCGGGGGGTTCACCCCTCCACTTT

D: NA
J: TRBJ2-2
size: NA
V: TRBV29-1
CDR3: CSVLPGQNTGELFF
DNA: TGCAGCGTCCTACCGGGACAGAACACCGGGGAGCTGTTTTTT

D: NA
J: TRBJ1-2
size: NA
V: TRBV28
CDR3: CASSSVGGRGNGYTF
DNA: TGTGCCAGCAGTTCCGTTGGTGGTAGGGGAAATGGCTACACCTTC

D: TRBD1
J: TRBJ2-2
size: few
V: TRBV9
CDR3: CASSPRQGAGELFF
DNA: TGTGCCAGCAGCCCGCGACAGGGGGCCGGGGAGCTGTTTTTT

D: NA
J: TRBJ2-4
size: NA
V: TRBV4-3
CDR3: CASSQDTYGNIQYF
DNA: TGCGCCAGCAGCCAAGATACCTATGGAAACATTCAGTACTTC

D: TRBD1
J: TRBJ2-5
size: NA
V: TRBV4-3
CDR3: CASSQDWGQGAETQYF
DNA: TGCGCCAGCAGCCAAGATTGGGGACAGGGGGCAGAGACCCAGTACTTC

D: TRBD1
J: TRBJ2-7
size: NA
V: TRBV19
CDR3: CASSKGTGGHEQYF
DNA: TGTGCCAGCAGCAAAGGGACAGGGGGTCACGAGCAGTACTTC

D: NA
J: TRBJ1-5
size: NA
V: TRBV5-1
CDR3: CASTLGGPNQPQHF
DNA: TGCGCCAGCACCTTGGGGGGCCCTAATCAGCCCCAGCATTTT

D: TRBD2
J: TRBJ2-5
size: NA
V: TRBV7-2
CDR3: CASSLGGGAKTQYF
DNA: TGTGCCAGCAGCTTAGGCGGGGGGGCGAAGACCCAGTACTTC

D: TRBD2
J: TRBJ2-3
size: NA
V: TRBV27
CDR3: CASSLLAWTAPGLAGAADTQYF
DNA: TGTGCCAGCAGTTTATTGGCTTGGACAGCCCCTGGACTAGCGGGAGCGGCAGATACGCAGTATTTT

D: NA
J: TRBJ2-2
size: NA
V: TRBV7-9
CDR3: CASSPTGTYVTGELFF
DNA: TGTGCCAGCAGCCCGACCGGGACTTATGTCACCGGGGAGCTGTTTTTT

D: NA
J: TRBJ1-5
size: NA
V: TRBV28
CDR3: CASSTGGRSNQPQHF
DNA: TGTGCCAGCAGTACGGGGGGAAGGAGCAATCAGCCCCAGCATTTT

D: TRBD1
J: TRBJ1-5
size: NA
V: TRBV28
CDR3: CASSPQTGMGNQPQHF
DNA: TGTGCCAGCAGTCCCCAGACAGGGATGGGCAATCAGCCCCAGCATTTT

D: TRBD2
J: TRBJ2-7
size: NA
V: TRBV6-2/TRBV6-3
CDR3: CASSGLAEYYEQYF
DNA: TGTGCCAGCAGTGGACTAGCGGAGTACTACGAGCAGTACTTC

D: TRBD2
J: TRBJ2-5
size: NA
V: TRBV5-1
CDR3: CASSLTAGGQETQYF
DNA: TGCGCCAGCAGCTTGACAGCGGGGGGGCAAGAGACCCAGTACTTC

D: TRBD2
J: TRBJ2-5
size: NA
V: TRBV10-3
CDR3: CAISERIAGEARGTQYF
DNA: TGTGCCATCAGTGAGCGGATCGCGGGAGAAGCCCGAGGGACCCAGTACTTC

D: TRBD1
J: TRBJ1-1
size: NA
V: TRBV5-1
CDR3: CASSFYQGAGRTEAFF
DNA: TGCGCCAGCAGCTTTTATCAGGGGGCGGGTCGGACTGAAGCTTTCTTT

D: TRBD1
J: TRBJ1-2
size: NA
V: TRBV19
CDR3: CASRYRTGFNYGYTF
DNA: TGTGCCAGTAGATACCGGACAGGTTTTAACTATGGCTACACCTTC

D: NA
J: TRBJ1-2
size: NA
V: TRBV24-1
CDR3: CATSDHDRSYGYTF
DNA: TGTGCCACCAGTGACCATGACAGGTCCTATGGCTACACCTTC

D: TRBD1
J: TRBJ1-1
size: NA
V: TRBV5-1
CDR3: CASSGQGGSTEAFF
DNA: TGCGCCAGCAGCGGACAGGGAGGCAGCACTGAAGCTTTCTTT

D: NA
J: TRBJ2-7
size: few
V: TRBV7-9
CDR3: CASSPSLSGNDHEQYF
DNA: TGTGCCAGCAGCCCTAGCCTCTCTGGGAACGACCACGAGCAGTACTTC